This T cell receptor (beta chain) was identified during a study of cytomegalovirus exposure and HLA in healthy donors. Donors likely had unrecorded immune exposures despite being nominally healthy when sampled. Study-wide results and limits: As a later analysis showed, a missense DCLRE1C variant was linked to trimming of TCR beta V- and J-genes. What TCR beta sequences reportedly achieved was accurate prediction of HLA-A and HLA-B alleles in most subjects.

To note about this clone: Its antigen is still unknown.

The CDR3 consists of 15 residues. Looked up from germline, CDR1 is SGDLS and CDR2 is YYNGEE. V was cut by 0 bases and J by 5 bases, with 14 bases left in between. Researchers ran the PCR with 60 Vbeta and 13 Jbeta primers. Original processing notes: In a later analysis, the count reached roughly 80 million unique TCR beta chains, with roughly 12 million shared. Data came from immunoSEQ multiplex PCR; TCRdb stores just in-frame clones and leaves some out. Clone size and the V and J calls come from that table; the DNA yielded D and trimming. The clone table shows tens of thousands of clones, with the ten largest holding 0.5% to 0.65%.

This receptor was taken from a man in his forties or fifties in good health and CMV-seronegative. The specimen sequenced was PBMCs. The chain combines TRBV9 with TRBJ2-5; tentative D call: TRBD1 (6 bases). For the CDR3, the DNA is TGTGCCAGCAGCGTAGCTGTAGGGGGTGGGGAGACCCAGTACTTC. Amino acid sequence: CASSVAVGGGETQYF. The full variable domain, with the rest looked up from reference TRBV9 and TRBJ2-5, is DSGVTQTPKHLITATGQRVTLRCSPRSGDLSVYWYQQSLDQGLQFLIQYYNGEERAKGNILERFSAQQFPDLHSELNLSSLELGDSALYFCASSVAVGGGETQYFGPGTRLLVL.